This T cell receptor (beta chain) was observed in a study of OX40 agonist ivuxolimab in advanced cancers. Whole-study context: Ivuxolimab doses were 0.01, 0.1, 0.3, 1.5, 3 or 10 mg/kg every 2 weeks. Enrolled patients in dose escalation had cancers that were hepatocellular carcinoma, melanoma, renal cell or head and neck cancer.

The method was immunoSEQ multiplex PCR; TCRdb's version includes in-frame clones alone and lacks a portion of them. This table has approximately 40,000 clones, approximately 90% appearing once. In germline, CDR1 is SGHNT, CDR2 YENEEA. V was shortened by 2 bases and J by 2 bases, with 13 bases between the two germline ends. The CDR3 runs to 15 residues. The sample in question was CD4+ or CD8+ T cells sorted from blood, obtained in a trial of the OX40 agonist ivuxolimab. This chain connects TRBV11-3 to TRBJ2-7; maybe TRBD1 (6 bases). This sequence was found in an adult with an advanced solid tumor such as melanoma, head and neck, liver or kidney cancer. CDR3 bases: TGTGCCAGCAGCTTACAGACAGGTTCTACCTACGAGCAGTACTTC. It translates to CASSLQTGSTYEQYF.